This T cell receptor (beta chain) derives from a study of blood T cell repertoires in COVID-19. Study-level information: T cells, B-cell-depleted T cells, or PBMCs provided the cDNA or gDNA that served as material.

This clone came up once. Germline lookup yields CDR1 LGHNA and CDR2 YSLEER. J lost 4 bases, V lost 1 base, and 4 bases had no gene match. The CDR3 has 15 residues. Original processing notes: By means of reference gene primer amplification, nucleated cell counts were estimated. The table came from immunoSEQ multiplex PCR; TCRdb's copy has only in-frame clones and leaves some out. V and J calls and clone size are copied from that table; D and trimming were computed from the DNA. Of hundreds of thousands of clones listed, around nine tenths are singletons. J is TRBJ1-5 and V is TRBV4-3; 7 bases match TRBD1. The sequenced sample was peripheral blood. The clonotype originates from a woman aged 70-85 years with COVID-19, enrolled during active disease. CDR3 coding DNA: TGCGCCAGCAGCCAAGGAACAGGGGTTAATCAGCCCCAGCATTTT. Translated: CASSQGTGVNQPQHF.